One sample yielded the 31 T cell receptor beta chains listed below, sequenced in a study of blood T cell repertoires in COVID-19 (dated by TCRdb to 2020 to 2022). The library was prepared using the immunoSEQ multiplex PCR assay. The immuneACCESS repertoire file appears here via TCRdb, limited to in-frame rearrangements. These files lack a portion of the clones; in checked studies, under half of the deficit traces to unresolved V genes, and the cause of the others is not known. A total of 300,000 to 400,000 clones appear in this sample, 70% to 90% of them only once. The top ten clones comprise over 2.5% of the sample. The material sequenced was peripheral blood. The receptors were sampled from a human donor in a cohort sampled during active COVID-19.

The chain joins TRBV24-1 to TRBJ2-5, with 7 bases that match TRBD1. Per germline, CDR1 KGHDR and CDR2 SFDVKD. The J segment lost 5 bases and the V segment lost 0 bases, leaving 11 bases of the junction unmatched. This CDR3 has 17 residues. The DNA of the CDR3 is TGTGCCACCAGTGATTTGCCGCAGGGGGTGGCTGTGGAGACCCAGTACTTC. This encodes CATSDLPQGVAVETQYF.

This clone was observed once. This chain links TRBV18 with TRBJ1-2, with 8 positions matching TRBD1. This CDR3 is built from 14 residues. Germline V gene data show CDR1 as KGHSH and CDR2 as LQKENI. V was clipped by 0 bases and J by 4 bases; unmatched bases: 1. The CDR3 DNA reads TGTGCCAGCTCACCACCGGACAGGGCCTATGGCTACACCTTC. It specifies CASSPPDRAYGYTF.

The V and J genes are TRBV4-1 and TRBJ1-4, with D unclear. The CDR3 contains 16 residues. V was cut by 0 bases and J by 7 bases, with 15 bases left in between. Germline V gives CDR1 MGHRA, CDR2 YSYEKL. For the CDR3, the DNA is TGCGCCAGCAGCCAAGATCCGAGCCCAGCTAGTGAAAAACTGTTTTTT. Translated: CASSQDPSPASEKLFF.

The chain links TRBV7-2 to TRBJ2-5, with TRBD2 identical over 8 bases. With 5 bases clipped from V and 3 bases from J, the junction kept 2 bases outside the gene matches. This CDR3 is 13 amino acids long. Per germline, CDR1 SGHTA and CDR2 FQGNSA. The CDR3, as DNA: TGTGCCAGCAGCCGTAGCGGGGAAGAGACCCAGTACTTC. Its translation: CASSRSGEETQYF.

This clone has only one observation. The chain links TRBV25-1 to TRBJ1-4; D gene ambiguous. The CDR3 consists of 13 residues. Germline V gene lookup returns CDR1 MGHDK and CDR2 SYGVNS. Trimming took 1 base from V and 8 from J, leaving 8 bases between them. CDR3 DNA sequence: TGTGCCAGCAGTGAATTTATGGAGGAAAAACTGTTTTTT. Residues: CASSEFMEEKLFF.

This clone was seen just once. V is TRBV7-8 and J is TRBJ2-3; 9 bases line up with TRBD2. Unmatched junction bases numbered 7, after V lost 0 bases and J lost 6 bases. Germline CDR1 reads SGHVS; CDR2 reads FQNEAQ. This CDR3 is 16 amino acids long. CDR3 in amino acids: CASSLAAGGPSDTQYF. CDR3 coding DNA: TGTGCCAGCAGCTTAGCGGCGGGGGGGCCATCGGATACGCAGTATTTT.

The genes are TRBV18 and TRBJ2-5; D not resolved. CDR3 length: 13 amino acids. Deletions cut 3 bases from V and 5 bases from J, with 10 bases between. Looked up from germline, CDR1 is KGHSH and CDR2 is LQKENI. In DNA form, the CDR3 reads TGTGCCAGCTCACCCTCCCTAAAGGAGACCCAGTACTTC. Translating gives CASSPSLKETQYF.

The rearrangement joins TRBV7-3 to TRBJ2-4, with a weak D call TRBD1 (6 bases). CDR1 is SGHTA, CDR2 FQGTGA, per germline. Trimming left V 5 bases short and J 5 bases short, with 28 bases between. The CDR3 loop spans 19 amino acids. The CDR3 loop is CASSPHPRSQISGENIQYF. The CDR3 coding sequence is TGTGCCAGCAGCCCCCATCCCCGCAGCCAAATCTCAGGGGAAAACATTCAGTACTTC.

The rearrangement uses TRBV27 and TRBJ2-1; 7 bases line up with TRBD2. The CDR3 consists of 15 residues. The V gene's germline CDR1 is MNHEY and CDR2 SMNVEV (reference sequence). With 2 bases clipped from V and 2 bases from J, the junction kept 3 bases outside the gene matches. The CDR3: CASSLAGAAYNEQFF. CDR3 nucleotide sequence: TGTGCCAGCAGTTTAGCGGGAGCAGCCTACAATGAGCAGTTCTTC.

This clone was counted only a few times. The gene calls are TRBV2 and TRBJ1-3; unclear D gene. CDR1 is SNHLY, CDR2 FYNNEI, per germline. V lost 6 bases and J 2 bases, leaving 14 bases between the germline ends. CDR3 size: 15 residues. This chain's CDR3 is CASRRAVSTGNTIYF. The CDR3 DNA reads TGTGCCAGCAGGAGGGCAGTAAGCACTGGAAACACCATATATTTT.

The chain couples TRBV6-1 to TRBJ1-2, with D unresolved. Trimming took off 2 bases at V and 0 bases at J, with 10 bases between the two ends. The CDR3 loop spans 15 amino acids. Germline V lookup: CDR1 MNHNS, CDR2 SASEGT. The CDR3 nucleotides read TGTGCCAGCAGTGAATCGCAAGTAGCTAACTATGGCTACACCTTC. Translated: CASSESQVANYGYTF.

CDR3 sequence: CASSGRAYNEQFF. For the CDR3, the DNA is TGTGCCAGTAGCGGGAGGGCCTACAATGAGCAGTTCTTC. This rearrangement joins TRBV12-3 or TRBV12-4 to TRBJ2-1; 11 positions agree with TRBD2. This CDR3 has 13 amino acids. V lost 9 bases to trimming and J lost 2 bases; unmatched junction nucleotides: 0.

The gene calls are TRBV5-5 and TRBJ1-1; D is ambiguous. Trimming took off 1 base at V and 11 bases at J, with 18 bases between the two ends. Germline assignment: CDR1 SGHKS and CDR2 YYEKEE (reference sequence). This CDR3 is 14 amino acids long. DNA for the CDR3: TGTGCCAGCAGCTTGATAGAGGAGGGATTGGATGCTTTCTTT. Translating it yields CASSLIEEGLDAFF.

This CDR3 reads CATVHPGGGYTF. In DNA form, the CDR3 reads TGTGCCACCGTACACCCAGGAGGGGGCTACACCTTC. The chain recombines TRBV19 with TRBJ1-2; D is unresolved. Trimming took 10 bases from V and 8 from J, leaving 17 bases between them. This CDR3 has 12 amino acids. Germline V gene sequence: CDR1 LNHDA, CDR2 SQIVND (reference sequence).

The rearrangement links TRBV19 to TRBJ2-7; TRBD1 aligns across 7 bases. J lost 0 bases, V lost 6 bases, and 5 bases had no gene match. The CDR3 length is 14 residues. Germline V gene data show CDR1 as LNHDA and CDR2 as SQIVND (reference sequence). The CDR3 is CASRPRDSSYEQYF. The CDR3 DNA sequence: TGTGCCAGTAGACCCCGGGACAGCTCCTACGAGCAGTACTTC.

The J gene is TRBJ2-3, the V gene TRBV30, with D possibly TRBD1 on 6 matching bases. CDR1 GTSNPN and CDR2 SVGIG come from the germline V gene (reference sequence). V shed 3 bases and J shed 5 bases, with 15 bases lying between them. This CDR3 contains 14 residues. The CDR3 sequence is CAWSRVGAGDTQYF. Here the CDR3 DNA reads TGTGCCTGGAGCCGGGTGGGGGCGGGAGATACGCAGTATTTT.

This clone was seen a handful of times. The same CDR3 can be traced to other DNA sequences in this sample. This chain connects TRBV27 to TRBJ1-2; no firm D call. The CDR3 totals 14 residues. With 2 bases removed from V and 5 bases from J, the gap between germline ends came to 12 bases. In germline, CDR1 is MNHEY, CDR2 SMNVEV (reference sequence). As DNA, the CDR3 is TGTGCCAGCAGTTTAAAGGCAGGAAATTATGGCTACACCTTC. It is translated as CASSLKAGNYGYTF.

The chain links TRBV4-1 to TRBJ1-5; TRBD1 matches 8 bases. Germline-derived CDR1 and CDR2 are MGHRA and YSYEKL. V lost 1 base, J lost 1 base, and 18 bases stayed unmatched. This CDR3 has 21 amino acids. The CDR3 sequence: CASSQVLIPGGPSLSNQPQHF. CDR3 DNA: TGCGCCAGCAGCCAAGTTCTGATTCCAGGGGGCCCTTCTTTAAGCAATCAGCCCCAGCATTTT.

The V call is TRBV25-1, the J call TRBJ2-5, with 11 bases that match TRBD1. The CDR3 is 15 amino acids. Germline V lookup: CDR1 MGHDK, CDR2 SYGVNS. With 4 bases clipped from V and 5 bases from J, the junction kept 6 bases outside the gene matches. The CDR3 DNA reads TGTGCCAGCAGTGGGGGGACAGGGGGTTTTGAGACCCAGTACTTC. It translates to CASSGGTGGFETQYF.

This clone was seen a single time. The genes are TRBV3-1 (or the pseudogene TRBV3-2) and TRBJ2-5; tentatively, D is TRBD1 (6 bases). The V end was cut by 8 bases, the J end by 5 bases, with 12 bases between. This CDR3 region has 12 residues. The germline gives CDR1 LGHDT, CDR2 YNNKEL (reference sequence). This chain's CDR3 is CASGLQGETQYF. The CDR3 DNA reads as TGTGCCAGCGGCCTCCAGGGGGAGACCCAGTACTTC.

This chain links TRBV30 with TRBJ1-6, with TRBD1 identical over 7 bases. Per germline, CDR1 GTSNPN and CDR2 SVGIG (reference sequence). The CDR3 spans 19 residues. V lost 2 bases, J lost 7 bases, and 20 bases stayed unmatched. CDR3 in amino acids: CAWSTIPRDSLAWNSPLHF. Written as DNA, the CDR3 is TGTGCCTGGAGTACTATTCCCCGGGACAGCCTGGCGTGGAATTCACCCCTCCACTTT.

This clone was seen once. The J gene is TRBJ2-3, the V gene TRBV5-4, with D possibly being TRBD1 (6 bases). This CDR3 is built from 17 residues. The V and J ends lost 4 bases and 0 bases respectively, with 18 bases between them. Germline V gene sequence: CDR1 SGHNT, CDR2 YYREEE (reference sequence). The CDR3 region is CASSQKKTGASTDTQYF. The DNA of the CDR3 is TGTGCCAGCAGCCAGAAAAAGACAGGAGCTAGCACAGATACGCAGTATTTT. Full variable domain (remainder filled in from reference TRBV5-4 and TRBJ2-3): ETGVTQSPTHLIKTRGQQVTLRCSSQSGHNTVSWYQQALGQGPQFIFQYYREEENGRGNFPPRFSGLQFPNYSSELNVNALELDDSALYLCASSQKKTGASTDTQYFGPGTRLTVL.

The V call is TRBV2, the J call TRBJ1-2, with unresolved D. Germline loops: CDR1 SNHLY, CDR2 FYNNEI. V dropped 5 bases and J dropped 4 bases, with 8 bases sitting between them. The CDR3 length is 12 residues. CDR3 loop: CASSFSSYGYTF. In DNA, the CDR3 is TGTGCCAGCAGTTTCTCTTCCTATGGCTACACCTTC.

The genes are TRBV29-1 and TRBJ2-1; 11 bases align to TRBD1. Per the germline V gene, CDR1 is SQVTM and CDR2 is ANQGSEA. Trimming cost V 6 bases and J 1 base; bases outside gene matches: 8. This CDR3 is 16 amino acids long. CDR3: CSVNPGQGASYNEQFF. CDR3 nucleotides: TGCAGCGTCAACCCAGGACAGGGGGCTTCCTACAATGAGCAGTTCTTC.

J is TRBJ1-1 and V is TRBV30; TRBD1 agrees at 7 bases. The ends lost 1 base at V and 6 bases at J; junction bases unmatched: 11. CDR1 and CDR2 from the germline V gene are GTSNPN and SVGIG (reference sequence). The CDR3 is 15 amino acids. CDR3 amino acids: CAWSAGDSGGPEAFF. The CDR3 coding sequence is TGTGCCTGGAGTGCCGGGGACAGTGGGGGGCCTGAAGCTTTCTTT.

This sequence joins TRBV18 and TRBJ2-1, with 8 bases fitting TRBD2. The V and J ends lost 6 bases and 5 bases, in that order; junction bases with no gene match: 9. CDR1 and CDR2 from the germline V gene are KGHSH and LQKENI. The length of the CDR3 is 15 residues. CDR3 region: CASSPNSGVHNEQFF. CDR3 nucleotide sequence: TGTGCCAGCTCTCCTAATAGCGGGGTTCACAATGAGCAGTTCTTC.

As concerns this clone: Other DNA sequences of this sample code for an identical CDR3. The CDR3 sequence: CASSLGGEETQYF. DNA for the CDR3: TGTGCCAGCAGCTTAGGAGGGGAGGAGACCCAGTACTTC. This chain joins TRBV7-3 and TRBJ2-5, with a weak D call TRBD2 (6 bases). This CDR3 contains 13 residues. In germline, CDR1 is SGHTA, CDR2 FQGTGA. Trimming stripped 2 bases from V and 5 bases from J, with 9 bases between.

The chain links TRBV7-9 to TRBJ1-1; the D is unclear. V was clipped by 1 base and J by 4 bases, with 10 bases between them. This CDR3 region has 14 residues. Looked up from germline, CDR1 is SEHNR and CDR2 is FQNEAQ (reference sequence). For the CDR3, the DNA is TGTGCCAGCAGCTTAGACTCGGGGAGCACTGAAGCTTTCTTT. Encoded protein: CASSLDSGSTEAFF. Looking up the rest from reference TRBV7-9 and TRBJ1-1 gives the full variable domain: DTGVSQNPRHKITKRGQNVTFRCDPISEHNRLYWYRQTLGQGPEFLTYFQNEAQLEKSRLLSDRFSAERPKGSFSTLEIQRTEQGDSAMYLCASSLDSGSTEAFFGQGTRLTVV.

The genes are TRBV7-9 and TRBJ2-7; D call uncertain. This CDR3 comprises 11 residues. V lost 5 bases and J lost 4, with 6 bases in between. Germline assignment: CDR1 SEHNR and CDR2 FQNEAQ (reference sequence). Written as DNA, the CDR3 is TGTGCCAGCAGCCTATATTACGAGCAGTACTTC. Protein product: CASSLYYEQYF.

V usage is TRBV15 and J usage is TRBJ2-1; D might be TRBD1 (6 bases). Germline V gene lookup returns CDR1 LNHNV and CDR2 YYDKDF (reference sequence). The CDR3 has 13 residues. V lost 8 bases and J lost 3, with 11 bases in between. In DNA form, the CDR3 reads TGTGCCACCGGGAAAGGGGGCTACAATGAGCAGTTCTTC. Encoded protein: CATGKGGYNEQFF. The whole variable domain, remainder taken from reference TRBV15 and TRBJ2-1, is DAMVIQNPRYQVTQFGKPVTLSCSQTLNHNVMYWYQQKSSQAPKLLFHYYDKDFNNEADTPDNFQSRRPNTSFCFLDIRSPGLGDTAMYLCATGKGGYNEQFFGPGTRLTVL.

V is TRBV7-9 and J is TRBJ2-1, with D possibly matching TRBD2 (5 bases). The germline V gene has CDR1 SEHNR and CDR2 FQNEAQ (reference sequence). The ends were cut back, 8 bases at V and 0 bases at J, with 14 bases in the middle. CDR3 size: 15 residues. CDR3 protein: CASAYSSRSYNEQFF. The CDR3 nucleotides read TGTGCCAGCGCTTATTCTAGCCGCTCCTACAATGAGCAGTTCTTC.